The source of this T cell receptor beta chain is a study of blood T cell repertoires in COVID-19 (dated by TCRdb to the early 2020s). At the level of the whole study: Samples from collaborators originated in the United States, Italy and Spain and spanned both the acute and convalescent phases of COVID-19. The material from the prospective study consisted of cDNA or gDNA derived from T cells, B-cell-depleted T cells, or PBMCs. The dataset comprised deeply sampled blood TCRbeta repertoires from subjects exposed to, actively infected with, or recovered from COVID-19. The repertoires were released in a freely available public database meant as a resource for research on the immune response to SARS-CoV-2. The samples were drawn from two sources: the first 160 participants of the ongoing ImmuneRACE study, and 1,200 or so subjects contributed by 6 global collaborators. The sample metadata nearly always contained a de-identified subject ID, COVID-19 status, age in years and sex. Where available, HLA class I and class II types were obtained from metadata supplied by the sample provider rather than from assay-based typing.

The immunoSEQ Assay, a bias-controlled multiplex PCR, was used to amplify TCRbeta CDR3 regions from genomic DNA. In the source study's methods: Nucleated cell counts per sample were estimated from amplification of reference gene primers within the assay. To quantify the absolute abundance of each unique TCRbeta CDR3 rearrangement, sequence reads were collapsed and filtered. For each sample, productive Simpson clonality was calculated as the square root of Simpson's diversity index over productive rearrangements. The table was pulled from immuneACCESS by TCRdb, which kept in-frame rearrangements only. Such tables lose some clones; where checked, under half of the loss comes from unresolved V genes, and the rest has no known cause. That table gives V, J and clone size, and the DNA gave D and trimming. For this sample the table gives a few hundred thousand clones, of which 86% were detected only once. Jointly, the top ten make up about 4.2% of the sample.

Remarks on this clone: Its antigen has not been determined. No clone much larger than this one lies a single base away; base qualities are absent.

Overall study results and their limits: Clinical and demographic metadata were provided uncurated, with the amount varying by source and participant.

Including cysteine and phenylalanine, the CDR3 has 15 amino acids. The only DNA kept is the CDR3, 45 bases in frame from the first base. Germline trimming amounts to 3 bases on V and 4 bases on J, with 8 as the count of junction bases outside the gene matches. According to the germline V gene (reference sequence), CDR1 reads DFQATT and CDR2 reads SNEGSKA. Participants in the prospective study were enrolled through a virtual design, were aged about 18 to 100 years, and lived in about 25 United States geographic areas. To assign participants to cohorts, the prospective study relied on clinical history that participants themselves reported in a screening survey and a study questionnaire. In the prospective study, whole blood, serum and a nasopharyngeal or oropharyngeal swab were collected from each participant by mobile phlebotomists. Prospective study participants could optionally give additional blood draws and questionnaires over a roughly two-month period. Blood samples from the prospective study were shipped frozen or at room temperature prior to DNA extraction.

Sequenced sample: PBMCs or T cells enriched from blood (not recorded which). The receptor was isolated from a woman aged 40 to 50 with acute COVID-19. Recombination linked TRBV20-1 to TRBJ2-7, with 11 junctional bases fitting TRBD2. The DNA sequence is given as TGCAGTGCTAGTCCAACTAGCGGGGGAGTATACGAGCAGTACTTC. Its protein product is CSASPTSGGVYEQYF.